These 10 T cell receptor beta chains were all obtained from the same sample, sequenced in a study of cytomegalovirus exposure and HLA in healthy donors. Both 60 Vbeta primers and 13 Jbeta primers went into the PCR. Sequenced by immunoSEQ multiplex PCR; TCRdb stores in-frame clones only, minus some. The sample lists tens of thousands of clones; just over 75% were seen once. The sequencing input was PBMCs. Source of these receptors: a man aged 50-60 years in good health and CMV-seropositive.

This sequence joins TRBV14 and TRBJ2-7, with D possibly matching TRBD2 (6 bases). Germline CDR1 reads SGHDN; CDR2 reads FVKESK. Trimming pared 6 bases from V and 0 bases from J, leaving 12 bases between. The CDR3 runs 14 residues. The CDR3, as DNA: TGTGCCAGCAGAGAGGACGGGAGCTCCTACGAGCAGTACTTC. Its protein product is CASREDGSSYEQYF.

This clone was found a few times. J is TRBJ2-5 and V is TRBV27, with D tentatively TRBD1 (5 bases). In germline, CDR1 is MNHEY, CDR2 SMNVEV (reference sequence). V was clipped by 7 bases and J by 5 bases, with 17 bases between them. The CDR3 has 14 amino acids. The CDR3 region has the DNA TGTGCCAGCACTGGTGACAGACTCAAGGAGACCCAGTACTTC. Its translation is CASTGDRLKETQYF.

This clone was seen only once. The V and J genes are TRBV19 and TRBJ2-7; possible D gene TRBD2, 6 bases. The germline CDR1 and CDR2 sequences are LNHDA and SQIVND (reference sequence). The CDR3 runs to 14 residues. The V end lost 5 bases, the J end lost 0 bases, and 11 bases lay between the germline ends. CDR3 DNA sequence: TGTGCCAGTAGTCTGGCGGGACCCTCCTACGAGCAGTACTTC. This sequence encodes CASSLAGPSYEQYF.

In this sample, this clone turned up a few times. This sequence joins TRBV5-1 and TRBJ2-2; 7 positions match TRBD2. Germline V lookup: CDR1 SGHRS, CDR2 YFSETQ. V lost 3 bases to trimming and J lost 1 base; unmatched junction nucleotides: 6. CDR3 length: 16 amino acids. CDR3 amino acids: CASSSGLVENTGELFF. The CDR3 DNA reads as TGCGCCAGCAGCTCAGGACTAGTCGAGAACACCGGGGAGCTGTTTTTT.

The chain recombines TRBV4-1 with TRBJ2-7, with TRBD2 identical over 12 bases. Per the germline V gene, CDR1 is MGHRA and CDR2 is YSYEKL. This CDR3 spans 18 amino acids. V lost 5 bases to trimming and J lost 5 bases; unmatched junction nucleotides: 16. As DNA, the CDR3 is TGCGCCAGCAGCAGAGCGGAGAGCCTAGCGGGAGGGCCCGACGAGCAGTACTTC. It is translated as CASSRAESLAGGPDEQYF.

The chain uses TRBV19 and TRBJ2-7; 8 bases agree with TRBD2. V was pared by 0 bases and J by 0 bases, with 4 bases of the junction left unmatched. The germline V gene encodes CDR1 LNHDA and CDR2 SQIVND (reference sequence). The CDR3 has 16 residues. The CDR3 spells CASSIDLSGSSYEQYF. The DNA for the CDR3 is TGTGCCAGTAGTATAGATCTAAGCGGGAGCTCCTACGAGCAGTACTTC.

The chain carries TRBV5-1 and TRBJ1-1, with D unclear. Per germline, CDR1 SGHRS and CDR2 YFSETQ. The CDR3 is 13 amino acids. The V end lost 4 bases, the J end lost 0 bases, and 7 bases lay between the germline ends. The CDR3 loop is CASSATVNTEAFF. The CDR3 nucleotides read TGCGCCAGCAGCGCTACAGTGAACACTGAAGCTTTCTTT.

This clone was seen more than once but under ten times. Other DNA sequences in this specimen translate into the identical CDR3. The V and J genes are TRBV14 and TRBJ2-3; TRBD2 aligns across 10 bases. Trimming took 1 base from V and 6 from J; bases not matched to a gene: 13. The CDR3 contains 18 residues. The germline gives CDR1 SGHDN, CDR2 FVKESK. CDR3 amino acids: CASSQVDWEREGVDTQYF. CDR3 DNA: TGTGCCAGCAGCCAAGTGGACTGGGAGCGGGAGGGCGTTGATACGCAGTATTTT.

The chain is built from TRBV5-1 and TRBJ2-7; TRBD2 aligns across 7 bases. Trimming cost V 7 bases and J 5 bases; bases outside gene matches: 18. Germline-derived CDR1 and CDR2 are SGHRS and YFSETQ. The CDR3 length is 16 residues. CDR3 bases: TGCGCCAGCTCGGGAGGTAGCGGACTAAACTTGGACGAGCAGTACTTC. Protein: CASSGGSGLNLDEQYF.

This clone showed up just once. In DNA, the CDR3 is TGTGCCATCAGTGACCTGGACAGGGGCGACGAGCAGTACTTC. Protein product: CAISDLDRGDEQYF. The V and J genes are TRBV10-3 and TRBJ2-7; 9 nucleotides match TRBD1. Germline V gene lookup returns CDR1 ENHRY and CDR2 SYGVKD. CDR3 length: 14 residues. V lost 3 bases and J lost 5; bases outside the gene matches: 5.